The T cell receptor beta chain under discussion was sequenced for a study of a mutant IDH1 vaccine in newly diagnosed glioma (dated by TCRdb to the early 2020s). The study in broad terms: Vaccination was initiated 4-6 weeks after radiotherapy alone, or concurrently with temozolomide cycles in the chemotherapy-containing groups. Of the approximately 34 patients who were treated, around 62% were male and approximately 40% were female, and the mean age was around 41 years. Before enrollment, patients had received standard therapy of radiotherapy alone, temozolomide alone, or radiochemotherapy with temozolomide; most received the combination. Visit V12 was the week-35 safety follow-up and visit V13 was the week-47 end of study. Peripheral blood was collected at six visits: V03 (baseline), V05, V07, V10, V12 and V13. For exploratory analyses, fewer than 30 treated patients had longitudinal TCRB deep sequencing done wherever samples were available.

Reading the label with the study, this specimen's time point is: week 35, safety follow-up. A 20-mer mutant IDH1 peptide at 300 micrograms in Montanide made up each vaccine dose, which was injected subcutaneously together with topical imiquimod. Patients received eight vaccinations in weeks 1, 3, 5, 7, 11, 15, 19 and 23, corresponding to visits V03 through V10. Newly diagnosed WHO grade 3 or 4 IDH1-mutant astrocytomas showing loss of nuclear ATRX were present in the donors. The samples were drawn from NOA16, a multicentre, single-arm, open-label phase I trial in Germany that tested a mutant IDH1 peptide vaccine in humans for the first time. Genomic DNA for TCRB sequencing was isolated from EDTA blood with the DNeasy Blood and Tissue Kit. Study-wide conclusions, independent of this receptor: The authors stated that sample limitations prevented analyses of patient blood samples from being reproduced. Changes in the top peripheral T cell clonotypes picked up by TCRB sequencing did not appear to be linked to pseudoprogression. Across multiple MHC alleles, vaccine-induced immune responses were seen in approximately 93% of patients. Selection of PBMC samples for TCRB deep sequencing was based on availability.

From a lookup of the germline V gene, CDR1 and CDR2 are SGHTA and FQGNSA. CDR3 length: 13 amino acids, cysteine to phenylalanine. This entry keeps only the CDR3 DNA: 39 bases, framed from base 1. V and J are truncated by 4 bases and 9 bases respectively, leaving an intervening sequence of 13 bases. Library prep was done by the immunoSEQ multiplex PCR assay. Rearranged TCR beta chain sequences were amplified with the hsTCRB Kit following the manufacturer's protocol. An Illumina MiSeq was used to sequence the TCRB libraries. Per the authors' processing: Demultiplexing, trimming and gene mapping were performed with the kit vendor's proprietary platform. The source is immuneACCESS, and TCRdb retained only in-frame sequences with V and J called. Part of the clones is not carried over; for the studies checked, unresolved V genes explain less than half of this, and the remainder is unexplained. V, J and clone size are taken as reported in that table, and D and trimming were inferred from the DNA itself. Across this sample there are around 41,000 clones, with 85% to 90% seen only once. The ten largest clonotypes hold approximately 1.6% of the sample.

Concerning this clone: There is no known antigen for this receptor. Base-call qualities are not available, and no considerably larger clone is one nucleotide away.

The V and J segments used are TRBV7-2 and TRBJ2-1; no D gene call is confident. Specimen: PBMCs, collected from a glioma patient whose treatment included an IDH1 peptide vaccine. The receptor comes from a man aged 40-50 years with glioma. The CDR3: CASSSRPAGEQFF. DNA sequence: TGTGCCAGCAGCTCCAGACCGGCTGGTGAGCAGTTCTTC. Supplemented by the reference TRBV7-2 and TRBJ2-1 proteins around the CDR3, the complete variable domain is GAGVSQSPSNKVTEKGKDVELRCDPISGHTALYWYRQSLGQGLEFLIYFQGNSAPDKSGLPSDRFSAERTGGSVSTLTIQRTQQEDSAVYLCASSSRPAGEQFFGPGTRLTVL.